This entry features one T cell receptor beta chain sequence. The data derive from a study of blood T cell repertoires in COVID-19. Germline lookup yields CDR1 SGHDN and CDR2 FVKESK. This CDR3 spans 13 amino acids. The ends were cut back, 1 base at V and 5 bases at J, with 7 bases in the middle. Clones were read by immunoSEQ multiplex PCR, and TCRdb kept only the in-frame ones, dropping some. Of 81,000 or so clones listed, approximately 85% are singletons. The clonotype originates from a man aged 45-65 years with COVID-19, enrolled during active disease. The sample was peripheral blood. The V gene is TRBV14, the J gene TRBJ2-3; perhaps TRBD2 as D (5 bases). CDR3 loop: CASSQVEGDTQYF. The DNA of the CDR3 is TGTGCCAGCAGCCAAGTTGAGGGAGATACGCAGTATTTT.